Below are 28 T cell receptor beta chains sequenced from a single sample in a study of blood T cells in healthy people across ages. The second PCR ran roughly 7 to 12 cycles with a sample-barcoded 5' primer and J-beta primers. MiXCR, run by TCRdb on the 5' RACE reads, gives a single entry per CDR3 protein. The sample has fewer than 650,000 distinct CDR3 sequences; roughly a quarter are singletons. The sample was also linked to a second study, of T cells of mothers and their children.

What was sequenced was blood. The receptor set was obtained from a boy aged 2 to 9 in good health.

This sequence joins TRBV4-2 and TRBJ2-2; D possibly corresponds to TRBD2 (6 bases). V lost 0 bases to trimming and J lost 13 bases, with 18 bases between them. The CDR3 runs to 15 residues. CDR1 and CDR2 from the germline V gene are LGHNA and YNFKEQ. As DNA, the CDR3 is TGTGCCAGCAGCCAAGATTTGGGGAGGACTGGTGGGCTGTTTTTT. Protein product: CASSQDLGRTGGLFF.

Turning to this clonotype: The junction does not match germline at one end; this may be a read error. The CDR3 sequence: CASSARRGNTEAFF. The DNA of the CDR3 is TGCGCCAGCAGCGCCCGACGGGGGAACACTGAAGCTTTCTTT. V usage is TRBV7-2 and J usage is TRBJ1-1, with unresolved D. The CDR3 contains 14 residues. CDR1 SGHTA and CDR2 FQGNSA come from the germline V gene.

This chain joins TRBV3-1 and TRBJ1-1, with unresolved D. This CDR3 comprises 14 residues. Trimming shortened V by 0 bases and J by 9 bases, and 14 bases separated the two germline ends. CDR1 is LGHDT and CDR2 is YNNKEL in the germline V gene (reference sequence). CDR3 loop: CASSQELGQPKAFF. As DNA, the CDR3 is TGTGCCAGCAGCCAAGAGCTCGGTCAGCCGAAAGCTTTCTTT.

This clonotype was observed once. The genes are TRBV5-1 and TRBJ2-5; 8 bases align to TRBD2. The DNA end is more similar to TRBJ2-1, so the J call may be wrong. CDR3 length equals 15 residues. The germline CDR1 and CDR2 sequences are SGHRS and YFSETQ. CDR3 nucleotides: TGCGCCAGCAGCTTGGATAGCGGGACATACAATGAGCAGTTCTTC. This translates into CASSLDSGTYNEQFF.

The CDR3 DNA reads as TGTGCCAGCAGCGACGGTAATACAGGTGTGGCTGGAGAGACCCAGTACTTC. Translated: CASSDGNTGVAGETQYF. The chain carries TRBV12-3 or TRBV12-4 and TRBJ2-5, with a weak D call TRBD1 (5 bases). The CDR3 contains 17 residues. V gave up 6 bases and J gave up 4 bases, with 24 bases separating them.

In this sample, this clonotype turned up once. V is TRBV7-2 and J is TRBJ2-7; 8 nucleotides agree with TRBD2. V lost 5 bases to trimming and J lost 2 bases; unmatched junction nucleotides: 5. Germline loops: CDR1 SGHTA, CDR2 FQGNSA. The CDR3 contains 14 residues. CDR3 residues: CASSGVTSAYEQYF. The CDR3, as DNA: TGTGCCAGCAGCGGGGTGACTAGCGCCTACGAGCAGTACTTC.

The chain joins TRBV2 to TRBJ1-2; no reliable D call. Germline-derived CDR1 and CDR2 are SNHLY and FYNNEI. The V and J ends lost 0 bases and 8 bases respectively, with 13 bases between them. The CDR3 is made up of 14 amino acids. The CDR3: CASSEAGGRQGYTF. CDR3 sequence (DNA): TGTGCCAGCAGTGAAGCTGGCGGTCGCCAAGGCTACACCTTC.

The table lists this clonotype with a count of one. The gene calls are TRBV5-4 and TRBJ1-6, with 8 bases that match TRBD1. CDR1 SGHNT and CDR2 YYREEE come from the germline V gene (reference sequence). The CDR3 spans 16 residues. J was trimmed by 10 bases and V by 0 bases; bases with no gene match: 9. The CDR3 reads CASSLEAGGLRSPLHF. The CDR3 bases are TGTGCCAGCAGCTTGGAGGCAGGGGGCTTAAGATCACCCCTCCACTTT.

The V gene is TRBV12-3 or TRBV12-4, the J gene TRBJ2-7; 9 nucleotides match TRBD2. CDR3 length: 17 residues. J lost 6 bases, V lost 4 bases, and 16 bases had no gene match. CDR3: CASSSQWGREGLGEQYF. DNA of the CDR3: TGTGCCAGCAGTTCCCAATGGGGGCGGGAGGGCCTAGGCGAGCAGTACTTC.

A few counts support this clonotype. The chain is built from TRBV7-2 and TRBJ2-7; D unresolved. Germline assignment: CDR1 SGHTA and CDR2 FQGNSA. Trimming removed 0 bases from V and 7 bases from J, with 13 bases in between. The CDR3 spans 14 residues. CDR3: CASSLAAQTREQYF. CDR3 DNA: TGTGCCAGCAGCTTAGCTGCTCAGACGAGGGAGCAGTACTTC.

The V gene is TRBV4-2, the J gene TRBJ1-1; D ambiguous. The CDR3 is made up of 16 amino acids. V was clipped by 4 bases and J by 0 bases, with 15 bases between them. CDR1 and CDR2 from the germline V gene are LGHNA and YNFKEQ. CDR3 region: CASSPLETTMNTEAFF. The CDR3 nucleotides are TGTGCCAGCAGCCCCTTGGAGACTACTATGAACACTGAAGCTTTCTTT.

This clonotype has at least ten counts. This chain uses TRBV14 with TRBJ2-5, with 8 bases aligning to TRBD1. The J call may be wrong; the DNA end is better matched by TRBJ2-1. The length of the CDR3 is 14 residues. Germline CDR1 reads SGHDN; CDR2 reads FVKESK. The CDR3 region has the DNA TGTGCCAGCAGCCGAATAGGACAGGGAGACGAGCAGTTCTTC. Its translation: CASSRIGQGDEQFF.

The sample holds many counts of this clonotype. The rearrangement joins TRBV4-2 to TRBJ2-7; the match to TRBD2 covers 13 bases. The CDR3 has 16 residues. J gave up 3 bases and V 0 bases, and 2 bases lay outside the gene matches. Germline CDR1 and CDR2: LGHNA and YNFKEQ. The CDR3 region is CASSQEGTSGNYEQYF. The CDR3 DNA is TGTGCCAGCAGCCAAGAGGGGACTAGCGGGAACTACGAGCAGTACTTC.

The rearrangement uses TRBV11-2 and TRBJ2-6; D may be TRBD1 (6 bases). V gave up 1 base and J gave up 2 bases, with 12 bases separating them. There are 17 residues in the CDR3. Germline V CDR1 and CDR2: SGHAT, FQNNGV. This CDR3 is CASSLVPAGAGANVLTF. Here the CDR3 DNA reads TGTGCCAGCAGCTTAGTTCCGGCAGGGGCTGGGGCCAACGTCCTGACTTTC.

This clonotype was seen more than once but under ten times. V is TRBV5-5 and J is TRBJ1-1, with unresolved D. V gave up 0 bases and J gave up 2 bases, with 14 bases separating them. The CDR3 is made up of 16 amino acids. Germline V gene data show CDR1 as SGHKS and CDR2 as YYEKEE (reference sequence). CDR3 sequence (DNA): TGTGCCAGCAGCTTGGAGTGGTCGAACCTAAACACTGAAGCTTTCTTT. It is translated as CASSLEWSNLNTEAFF.

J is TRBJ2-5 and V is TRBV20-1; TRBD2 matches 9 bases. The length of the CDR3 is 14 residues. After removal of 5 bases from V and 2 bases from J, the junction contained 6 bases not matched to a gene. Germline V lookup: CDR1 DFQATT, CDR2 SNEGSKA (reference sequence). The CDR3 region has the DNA TGCAGTGCTGCCGGGACTAGCCGACAAGAGACCCAGTACTTC. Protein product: CSAAGTSRQETQYF.

CDR3 protein: CASSLGLGRPDTQYF. CDR3 DNA: TGTGCCAGCAGCTTGGGACTAGGGAGGCCAGATACGCAGTATTTT. This chain connects TRBV7-2 to TRBJ2-3; 8 bases are a match to TRBD2. The germline CDR1 and CDR2 sequences are SGHTA and FQGNSA. V lost 3 bases and J lost 4; bases outside the gene matches: 6. This CDR3 is 15 amino acids long.

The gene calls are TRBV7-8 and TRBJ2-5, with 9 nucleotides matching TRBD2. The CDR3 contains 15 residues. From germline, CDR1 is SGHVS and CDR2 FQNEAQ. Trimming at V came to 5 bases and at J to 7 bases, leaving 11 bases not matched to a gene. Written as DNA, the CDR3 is TGTGCCAGCAGCAGGTCACTAGCGGGTTGGGGGACCCAGTACTTC. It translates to CASSRSLAGWGTQYF.

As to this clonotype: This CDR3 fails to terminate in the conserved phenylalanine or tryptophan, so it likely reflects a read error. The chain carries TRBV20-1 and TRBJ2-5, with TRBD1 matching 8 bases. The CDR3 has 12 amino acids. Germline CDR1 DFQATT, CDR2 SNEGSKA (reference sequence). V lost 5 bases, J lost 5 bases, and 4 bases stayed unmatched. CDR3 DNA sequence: TGCAGTGCTCCGGACAGGGTTGAGACCCAGTACCTC. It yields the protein CSAPDRVETQYL.

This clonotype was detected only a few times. Here the CDR3 DNA reads TGCGCCAGCAGTGAGTCGGGGCCGGGACAGGGCCGAAACACCATATATTTT. Translating gives CASSESGPGQGRNTIYF. This chain joins TRBV10-2 and TRBJ1-3; TRBD1 agrees at 9 bases. Per the germline V gene, CDR1 is WSHSY and CDR2 is SAAADI. V lost 0 bases and J lost 5; bases outside the gene matches: 8. The CDR3 sequence is 17 residues long.

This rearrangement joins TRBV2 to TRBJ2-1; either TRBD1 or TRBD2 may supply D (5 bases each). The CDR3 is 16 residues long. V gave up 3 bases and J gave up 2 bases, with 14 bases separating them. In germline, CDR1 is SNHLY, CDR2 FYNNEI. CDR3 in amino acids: CASSEISGHPYNEQFF. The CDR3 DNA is TGTGCCAGCAGTGAGATATCGGGGCACCCCTACAATGAGCAGTTCTTC. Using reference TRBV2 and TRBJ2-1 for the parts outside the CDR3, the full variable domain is EPEVTQTPSHQVTQMGQEVILRCVPISNHLYFYWYRQILGQKVEFLVSFYNNEISEKSEIFDDQFSVERPDGSNFTLKIRSTKLEDSAMYFCASSEISGHPYNEQFFGPGTRLTVL.

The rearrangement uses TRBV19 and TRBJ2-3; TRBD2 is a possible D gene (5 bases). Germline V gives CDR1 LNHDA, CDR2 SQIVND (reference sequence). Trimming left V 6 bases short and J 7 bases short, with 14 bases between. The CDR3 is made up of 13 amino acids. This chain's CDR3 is CASSRGSGHTQYF. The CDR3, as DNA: TGTGCCAGTAGCAGAGGGAGCGGACATACGCAGTATTTT.

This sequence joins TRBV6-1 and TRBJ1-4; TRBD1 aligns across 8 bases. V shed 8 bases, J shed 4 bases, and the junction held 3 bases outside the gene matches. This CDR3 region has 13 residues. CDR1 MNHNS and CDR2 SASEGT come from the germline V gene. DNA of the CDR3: TGTGCCAGCGGACAGGGAGGTAATGAAAAACTGTTTTTT. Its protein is CASGQGGNEKLFF.

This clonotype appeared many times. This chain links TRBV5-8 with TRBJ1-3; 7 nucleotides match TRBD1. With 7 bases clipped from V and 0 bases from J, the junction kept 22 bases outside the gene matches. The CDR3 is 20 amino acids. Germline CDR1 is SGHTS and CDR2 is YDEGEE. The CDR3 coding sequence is TGTGCCAGCGACGTAGTGGGGGATTGGGGACAGTTATCCTCTGGAAACACCATATATTTT. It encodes CASDVVGDWGQLSSGNTIYF.

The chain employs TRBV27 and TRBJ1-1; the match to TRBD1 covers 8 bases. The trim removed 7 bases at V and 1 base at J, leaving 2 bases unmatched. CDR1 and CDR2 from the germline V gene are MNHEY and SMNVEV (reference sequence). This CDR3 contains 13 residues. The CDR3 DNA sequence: TGTGCCAGCACAGGGGGCTCGAACACTGAAGCTTTCTTT. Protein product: CASTGGSNTEAFF.

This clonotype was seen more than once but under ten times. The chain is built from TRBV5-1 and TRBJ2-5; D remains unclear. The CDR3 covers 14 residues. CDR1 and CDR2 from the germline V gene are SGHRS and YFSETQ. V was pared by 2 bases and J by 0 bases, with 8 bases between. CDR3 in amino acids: CASSFWTDQETQYF. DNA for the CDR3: TGCGCCAGCAGCTTTTGGACGGACCAAGAGACCCAGTACTTC.

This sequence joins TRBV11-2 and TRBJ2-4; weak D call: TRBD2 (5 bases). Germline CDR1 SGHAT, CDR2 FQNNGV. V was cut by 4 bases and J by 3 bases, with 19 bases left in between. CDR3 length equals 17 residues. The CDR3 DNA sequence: TGTGCCAGCAGCTCCCCGACGGGGTCTCTGGACAAAAACATTCAGTACTTC. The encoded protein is CASSSPTGSLDKNIQYF. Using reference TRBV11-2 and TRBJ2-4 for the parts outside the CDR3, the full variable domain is EAGVAQSPRYKIIEKRQSVAFWCNPISGHATLYWYQQILGQGPKLLIQFQNNGVVDDSQLPKDRFSAERLKGVDSTLKIQPAKLEDSAVYLCASSSPTGSLDKNIQYFGAGTRLSVL.

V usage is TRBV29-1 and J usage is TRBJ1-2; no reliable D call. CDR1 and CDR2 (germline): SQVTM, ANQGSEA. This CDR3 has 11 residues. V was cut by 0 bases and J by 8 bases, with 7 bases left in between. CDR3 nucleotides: TGCAGCGTTGAAGATACGGGCGGCTACACCTTC. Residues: CSVEDTGGYTF.